A selection of T cell receptor beta chains follows, all from one sample in a study of T cell changes during pregnancy in multiple sclerosis. The repertoire was sequenced with immunoSEQ multiplex PCR; TCRdb's copy has only in-frame clones and lacks some. The sample consists of 120,000 or so clones, approximately 93% of them appearing once. Source: peripheral blood, taken before pregnancy. Every receptor here comes from a female donor with multiple sclerosis, enrolled in a pregnancy study. CDR3s include the opening cysteine and the closing phenylalanine or tryptophan. D genes are given only for firm matches. The size entry is marked missing in some rows and otherwise reads once, few, many or a size class.

v_gene: TRBV20-1; d_gene: NA; j_gene: TRBJ2-3; abundance: NA; CDR3nt: TGCAGTCGGACTAACACAGATACGCAGTATTTT; CDR3aa: CSRTNTDTQYF
v_gene: TRBV30; d_gene: NA; j_gene: TRBJ1-1; abundance: NA; CDR3nt: TGTGCCTGGAGTGTACTGAAGAACACTGAAGCTTTCTTT; CDR3aa: CAWSVLKNTEAFF
v_gene: TRBV5-1; d_gene: NA; j_gene: TRBJ2-2; abundance: NA; CDR3nt: TGCGCCAGCAGCTTGCGGGTGGGGAACACCGGGGAGCTGTTTTTT; CDR3aa: CASSLRVGNTGELFF
v_gene: TRBV18; d_gene: NA; j_gene: TRBJ2-2; abundance: NA; CDR3nt: TGTGCCAGCTCACCTGAAGGCCCCGGGATTGCCGGGGAGCTGTTTTTT; CDR3aa: CASSPEGPGIAGELFF
v_gene: TRBV18; d_gene: NA; j_gene: TRBJ2-3; abundance: NA; CDR3nt: TGTGCCAGCTCACCTAGGACAGCTAGCACAGATACGCAGTATTTT; CDR3aa: CASSPRTASTDTQYF
v_gene: TRBV19; d_gene: TRBD2; j_gene: TRBJ2-2; abundance: NA; CDR3nt: TGTGCCAGTAGTGGGATTAGCGGGGGCGGGGAGCTGTTTTTT; CDR3aa: CASSGISGGGELFF
v_gene: TRBV30; d_gene: TRBD1; j_gene: TRBJ1-2; abundance: NA; CDR3nt: TGTGCCTACAGGGGTTATGGCTACACCTTC; CDR3aa: CAYRGYGYTF
v_gene: TRBV28; d_gene: NA; j_gene: TRBJ2-7; abundance: once; CDR3nt: TGTGCCAGCAGTTCCTCCGGACAGTCCTACGAGCAGTACTTC; CDR3aa: CASSSSGQSYEQYF
v_gene: TRBV6-1; d_gene: TRBD2; j_gene: TRBJ2-1; abundance: once; CDR3nt: TGTGCCAGCAGCGCCATGGGACTAGCGTACAATGAGCAGTTCTTC; CDR3aa: CASSAMGLAYNEQFF
v_gene: TRBV2; d_gene: NA; j_gene: TRBJ2-7; abundance: NA; CDR3nt: TGTGCCAGCAACACCGATACCTACGAGCAGTACTTC; CDR3aa: CASNTDTYEQYF
v_gene: TRBV18; d_gene: TRBD1; j_gene: TRBJ2-7; abundance: NA; CDR3nt: TGTGCCAGCTCACCAGGTGGACAGGGGTATACTGCCTACGAGCAGTACTTC; CDR3aa: CASSPGGQGYTAYEQYF
v_gene: TRBV6-1; d_gene: TRBD1; j_gene: TRBJ2-7; abundance: NA; CDR3nt: TGTGCCAGCAGTGTCCTGGACAGGGGTGGGTACGAGCAGTACTTC; CDR3aa: CASSVLDRGGYEQYF
v_gene: TRBV5-5; d_gene: TRBD2; j_gene: TRBJ2-3; abundance: once; CDR3nt: TGTGCCAGCAGCTTGGACGGGGGGTCCACAGATACGCAGTATTTT; CDR3aa: CASSLDGGSTDTQYF
v_gene: TRBV6-6; d_gene: NA; j_gene: TRBJ1-2; abundance: NA; CDR3nt: TGTGCCAGCAGTTACTCGGATGGGCTGGGCTACACCTTC; CDR3aa: CASSYSDGLGYTF
v_gene: TRBV5-1; d_gene: TRBD1; j_gene: TRBJ2-2; abundance: once; CDR3nt: TGCGCCAGCAGCTTTAGGACAGGGGAGACCGGGGAGCTGTTTTTT; CDR3aa: CASSFRTGETGELFF